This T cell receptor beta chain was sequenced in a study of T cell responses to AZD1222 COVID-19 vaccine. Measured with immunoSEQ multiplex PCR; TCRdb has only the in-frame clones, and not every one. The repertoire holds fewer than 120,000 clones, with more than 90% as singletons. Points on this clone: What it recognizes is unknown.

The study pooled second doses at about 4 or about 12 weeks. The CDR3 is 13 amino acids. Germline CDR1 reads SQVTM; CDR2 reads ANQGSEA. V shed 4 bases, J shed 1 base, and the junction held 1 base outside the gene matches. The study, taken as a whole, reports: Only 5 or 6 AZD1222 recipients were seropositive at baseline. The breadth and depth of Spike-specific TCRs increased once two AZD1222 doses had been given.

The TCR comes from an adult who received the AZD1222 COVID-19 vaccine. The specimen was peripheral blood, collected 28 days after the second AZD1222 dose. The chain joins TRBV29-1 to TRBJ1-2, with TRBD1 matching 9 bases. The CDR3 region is CSVGTGVNYGYTF. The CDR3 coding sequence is TGCAGCGTTGGGACAGGGGTTAACTATGGCTACACCTTC.